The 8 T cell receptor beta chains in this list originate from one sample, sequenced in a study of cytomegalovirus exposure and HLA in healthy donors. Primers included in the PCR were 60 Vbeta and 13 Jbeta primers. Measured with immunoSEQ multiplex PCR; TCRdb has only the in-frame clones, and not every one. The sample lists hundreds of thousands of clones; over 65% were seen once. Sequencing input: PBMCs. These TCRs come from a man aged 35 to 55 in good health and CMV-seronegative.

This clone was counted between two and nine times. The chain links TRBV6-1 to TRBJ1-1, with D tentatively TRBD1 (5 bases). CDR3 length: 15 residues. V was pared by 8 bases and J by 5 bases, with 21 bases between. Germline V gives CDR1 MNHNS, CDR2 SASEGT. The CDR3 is CASVPGRGGSTEAFF. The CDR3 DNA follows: TGTGCCAGCGTTCCCGGGCGGGGCGGAAGTACTGAAGCTTTCTTT.

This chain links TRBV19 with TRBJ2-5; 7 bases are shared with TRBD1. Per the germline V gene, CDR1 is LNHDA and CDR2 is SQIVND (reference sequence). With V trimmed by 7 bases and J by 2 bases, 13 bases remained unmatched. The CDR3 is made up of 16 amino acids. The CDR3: CASTLSGTGVQETQYF. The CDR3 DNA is TGTGCCAGTACCTTGAGTGGAACAGGGGTGCAAGAGACCCAGTACTTC.

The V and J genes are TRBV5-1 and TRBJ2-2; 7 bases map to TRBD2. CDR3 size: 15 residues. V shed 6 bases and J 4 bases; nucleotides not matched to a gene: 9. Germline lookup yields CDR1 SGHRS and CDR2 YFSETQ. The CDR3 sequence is CASTTGGVGTGELFF. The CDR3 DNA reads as TGCGCCAGCACCACGGGGGGAGTGGGCACCGGGGAGCTGTTTTTT.

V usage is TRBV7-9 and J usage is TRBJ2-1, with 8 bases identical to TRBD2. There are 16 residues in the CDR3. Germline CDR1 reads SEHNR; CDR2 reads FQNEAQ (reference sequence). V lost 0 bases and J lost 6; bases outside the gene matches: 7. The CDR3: CASSLAGRGASNEQFF. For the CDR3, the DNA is TGTGCCAGCAGCTTAGCAGGGCGGGGGGCTTCCAATGAGCAGTTCTTC.

CDR3 DNA sequence: TGCAGCGTTGAGGTAGGGGTGGAGCAGTTCTTC. Protein sequence: CSVEVGVEQFF. This sequence joins TRBV29-1 and TRBJ2-1; tentative D call: TRBD1 (5 bases). V lost 3 bases and J lost 10, with 10 bases in between. Looked up from germline, CDR1 is SQVTM and CDR2 is ANQGSEA. There are 11 residues in the CDR3.

CDR3 in DNA: TGTGCCAGCAGTGCGGGACTAGCGGGGGGCCGCTACGAGCAGTACTTC. Translation gives CASSAGLAGGRYEQYF. The chain combines TRBV6-1 with TRBJ2-7, with 15 bases aligning to TRBD2. V was pared by 4 bases and J by 3 bases, with 4 bases of the junction left unmatched. This CDR3 contains 16 residues. Germline loops: CDR1 MNHNS, CDR2 SASEGT.

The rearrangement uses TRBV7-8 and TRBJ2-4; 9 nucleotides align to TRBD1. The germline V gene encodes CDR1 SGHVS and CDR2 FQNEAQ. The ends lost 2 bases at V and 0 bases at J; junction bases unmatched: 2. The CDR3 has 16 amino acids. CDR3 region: CASSLTGGLAKNIQYF. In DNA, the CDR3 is TGTGCCAGCAGCTTAACAGGGGGCCTAGCCAAAAACATTCAGTACTTC.

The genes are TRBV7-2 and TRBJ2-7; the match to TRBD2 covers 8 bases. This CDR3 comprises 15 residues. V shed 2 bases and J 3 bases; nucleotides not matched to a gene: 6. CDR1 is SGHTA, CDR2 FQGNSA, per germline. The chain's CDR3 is CASSLYPSGSYEQYF. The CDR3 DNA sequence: TGTGCCAGCAGCTTATACCCCAGCGGGAGCTACGAGCAGTACTTC. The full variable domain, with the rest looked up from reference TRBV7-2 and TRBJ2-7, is GAGVSQSPSNKVTEKGKDVELRCDPISGHTALYWYRQSLGQGLEFLIYFQGNSAPDKSGLPSDRFSAERTGGSVSTLTIQRTQQEDSAVYLCASSLYPSGSYEQYFGPGTRLTVT.